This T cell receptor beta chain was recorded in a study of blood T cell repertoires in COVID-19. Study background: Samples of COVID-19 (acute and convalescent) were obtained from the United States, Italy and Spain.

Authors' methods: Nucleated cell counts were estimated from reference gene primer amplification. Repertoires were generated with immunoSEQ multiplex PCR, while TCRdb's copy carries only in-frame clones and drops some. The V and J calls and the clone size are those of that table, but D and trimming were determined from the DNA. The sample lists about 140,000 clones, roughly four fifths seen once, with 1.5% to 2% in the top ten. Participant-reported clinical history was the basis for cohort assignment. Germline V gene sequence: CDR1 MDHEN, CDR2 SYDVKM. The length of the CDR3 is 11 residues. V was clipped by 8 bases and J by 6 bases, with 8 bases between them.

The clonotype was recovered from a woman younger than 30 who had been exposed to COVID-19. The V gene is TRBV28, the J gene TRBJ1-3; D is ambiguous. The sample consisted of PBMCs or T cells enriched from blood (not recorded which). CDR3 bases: TGTGCCAGCGGGCTAGCAAACACCATATATTTT. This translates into CASGLANTIYF.